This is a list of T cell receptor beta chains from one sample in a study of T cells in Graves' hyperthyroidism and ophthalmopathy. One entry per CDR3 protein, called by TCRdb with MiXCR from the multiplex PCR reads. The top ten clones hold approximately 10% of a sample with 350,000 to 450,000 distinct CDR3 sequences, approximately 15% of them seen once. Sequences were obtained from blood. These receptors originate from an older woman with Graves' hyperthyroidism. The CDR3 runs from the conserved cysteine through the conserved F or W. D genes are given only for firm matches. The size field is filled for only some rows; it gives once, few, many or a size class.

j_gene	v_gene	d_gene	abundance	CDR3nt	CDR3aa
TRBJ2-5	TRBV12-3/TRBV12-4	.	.	TGTGCCAACAGCCTCGACAGCGAGACCCAGTACTTC	CANSLDSETQYF
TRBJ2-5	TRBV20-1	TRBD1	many	TGCAGTGCTAGGATGGACAGGGGGCTGGAGACCCAGTACTTC	CSARMDRGLETQYF
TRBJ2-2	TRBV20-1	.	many	TGCAGTGCTAGAGTGGCGGGGGCGATCGGGGAGCTGTTTTTT	CSARVAGAIGELFF
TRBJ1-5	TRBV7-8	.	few	TGTGCCAGCAGCTTACGAGGGGTAAATCAGCCCCAGCATTTT	CASSLRGVNQPQHF
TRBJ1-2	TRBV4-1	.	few	TGCGCCAGCAGCCCCCACCCCACGGATGACTATGGCTACACCTTC	CASSPHPTDDYGYTF
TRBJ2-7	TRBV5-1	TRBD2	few	TGCGCCAGCAGCTTATCTAGCGGAGCGACCTACGAGCAGTACTTC	CASSLSSGATYEQYF
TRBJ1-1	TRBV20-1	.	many	TGCAGTGCTAGTAGAACCTCGGGGACTGAAGCTTTCTTT	CSASRTSGTEAFF
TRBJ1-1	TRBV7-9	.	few	TGTGCCAGCAGCTTGAATATGGGTTCTGAAGCTTTCTTT	CASSLNMGSEAFF
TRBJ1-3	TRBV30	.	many	TGTGCCTGGAGTGTACCAGGACACCCTGGAAACACCATATATTTT	CAWSVPGHPGNTIYF
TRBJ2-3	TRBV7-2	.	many	TGTGCCAGCAGTGGGCCTAGCACAGATACGCAGTATTTT	CASSGPSTDTQYF
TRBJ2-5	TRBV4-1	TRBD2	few	TGCGCCAGCAGCCAGGGCGGGAGTTTGGAGACCCAGTACTTC	CASSQGGSLETQYF
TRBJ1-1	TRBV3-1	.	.	TGTGCCAGCAGCCAAAAGGGGTTTGGGACTGAAGCTTTCTTT	CASSQKGFGTEAFF
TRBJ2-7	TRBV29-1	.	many	TGCAGCGGAGGTTGGAGTTACGAGCAGTACTTC	CSGGWSYEQYF
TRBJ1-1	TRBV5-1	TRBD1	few	TGTGCCAGCAGCTTCTACGGGACAGGGGGAACTGAAGCTTTCTTT	CASSFYGTGGTEAFF
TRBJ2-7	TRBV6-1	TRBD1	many	TGTGCCAGCAGACGCGACAAGCAGGGGGACGAGCAGTACTTC	CASRRDKQGDEQYF
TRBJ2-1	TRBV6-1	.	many	TGTGCCAGTATATTGAGCTCCTACAATGAGCAGTTCTTC	CASILSSYNEQFF
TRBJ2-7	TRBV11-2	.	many	TGTGCCAGCAGCCTCGGGACATCGTTCTTCTACGAGCAGTACTTC	CASSLGTSFFYEQYF
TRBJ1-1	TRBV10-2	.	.	TGCGCCAGCAGTGACCCGGGGACGGGGAACACTGAAGCTTTCTTT	CASSDPGTGNTEAFF
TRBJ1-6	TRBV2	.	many	TGTGCCAGCACCCCACAGGGCCAAAGGGGTTCACCCCTCCACTTT	CASTPQGQRGSPLHF
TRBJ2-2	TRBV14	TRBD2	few	TGTGCCAGCAGCCAAGACGAGACTAGCGGGGTTAGGACCGGGGAGCTGTTTTTT	CASSQDETSGVRTGELFF
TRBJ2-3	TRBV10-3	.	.	TGTGCCGCAAAAGGGGAGTGGCGGGGAGATACGCAGTATTTT	CAAKGEWRGDTQYF
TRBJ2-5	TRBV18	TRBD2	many	TGTGCCAGCTCACCGGGGACTAGCGGGATCCGAGAGACCCAGTACTTC	CASSPGTSGIRETQYF
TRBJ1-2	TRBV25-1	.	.	TGTGCCAGCAGTGAATCGGGCCGTAACTATGGCTACACCTTC	CASSESGRNYGYTF
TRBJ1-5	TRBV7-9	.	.	TGTGCCAGCAGCTTAGCCAGAAATCAGCCCCAGCATTTT	CASSLARNQPQHF
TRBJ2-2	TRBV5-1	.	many	TGCGCCAGCAGCTTAGGGGCGTCGAACACCGGGGAGCTGTTTTTT	CASSLGASNTGELFF
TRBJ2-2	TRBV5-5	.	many	TGTGCCAGCAGCTTGTGGGAGAACACCGGGGAGCTGTTTTTT	CASSLWENTGELFF
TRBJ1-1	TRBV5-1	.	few	TGCGCCAGTTCGTTGGGGGAGGAGAACACTGAAGCTTTCTTT	CASSLGEENTEAFF
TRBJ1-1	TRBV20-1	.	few	TGCAGTGCTAGAGCCGGTGCGTTCGCGAACACTGAAGCTTTCTTT	CSARAGAFANTEAFF
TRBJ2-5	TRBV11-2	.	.	TGTGCCAGCAGAGAGACACAAGAGACCCAGTACTTC	CASRETQETQYF
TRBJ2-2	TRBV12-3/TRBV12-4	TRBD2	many	TGTGCCAGCAGAGCAGCTAGCGGGAGGGCCCTAGCGAACACCGGGGAGCTGTTTTTT	CASRAASGRALANTGELFF
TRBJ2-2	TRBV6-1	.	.	TGTGCCGGCCAACAGGGCCCCGCGAACACCGGGGAGCTGTTTTTT	CAGQQGPANTGELFF
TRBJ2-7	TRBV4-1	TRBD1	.	TGCGCCAGCAGCCCCGGGACAGCCTCATCCTACGAGCAGTACTTC	CASSPGTASSYEQYF
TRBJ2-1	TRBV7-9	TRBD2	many	TGTGCCAGCAGCTTTCCGACCGGGACTAGCTACAATGAGCAGTTCTTC	CASSFPTGTSYNEQFF
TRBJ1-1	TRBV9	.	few	TGTGCCAGCAGGCGGGTGGTGAACACTGAAGCTTTCTTT	CASRRVVNTEAFF
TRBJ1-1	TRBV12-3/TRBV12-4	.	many	TGTGCCAGCAGTCTAGAACCCAGGGGCACTGAAGCTTTCTTT	CASSLEPRGTEAFF
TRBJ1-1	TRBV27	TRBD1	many	TGTGCCAGCAGCCTCCCGTTGACAGGGGTATACACTGAAGCTTTCTTT	CASSLPLTGVYTEAFF
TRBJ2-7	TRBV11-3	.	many	TGTGCCAGCAGCTTGACACAGGGTTTCGAGCAGTACTTC	CASSLTQGFEQYF
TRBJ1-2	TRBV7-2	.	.	TGTGCCAGCAGCTTATTTTCCCTGCCCAGCTATGGCTACACCTTC	CASSLFSLPSYGYTF